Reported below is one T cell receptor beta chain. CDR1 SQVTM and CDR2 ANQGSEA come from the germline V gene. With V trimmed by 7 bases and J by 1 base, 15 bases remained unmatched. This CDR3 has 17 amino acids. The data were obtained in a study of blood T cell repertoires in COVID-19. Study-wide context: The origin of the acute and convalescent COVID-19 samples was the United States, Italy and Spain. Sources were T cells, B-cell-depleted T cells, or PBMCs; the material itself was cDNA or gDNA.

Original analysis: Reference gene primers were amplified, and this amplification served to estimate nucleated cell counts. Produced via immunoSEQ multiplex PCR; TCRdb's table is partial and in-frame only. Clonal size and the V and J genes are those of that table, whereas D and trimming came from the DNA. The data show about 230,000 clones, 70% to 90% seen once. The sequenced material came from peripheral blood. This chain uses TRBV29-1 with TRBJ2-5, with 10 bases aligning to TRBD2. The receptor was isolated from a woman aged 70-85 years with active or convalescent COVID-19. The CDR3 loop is CSEWVAGGDRPQETQYF. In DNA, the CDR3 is TGCAGCGAGTGGGTAGCGGGGGGCGACCGACCCCAAGAGACCCAGTACTTC.